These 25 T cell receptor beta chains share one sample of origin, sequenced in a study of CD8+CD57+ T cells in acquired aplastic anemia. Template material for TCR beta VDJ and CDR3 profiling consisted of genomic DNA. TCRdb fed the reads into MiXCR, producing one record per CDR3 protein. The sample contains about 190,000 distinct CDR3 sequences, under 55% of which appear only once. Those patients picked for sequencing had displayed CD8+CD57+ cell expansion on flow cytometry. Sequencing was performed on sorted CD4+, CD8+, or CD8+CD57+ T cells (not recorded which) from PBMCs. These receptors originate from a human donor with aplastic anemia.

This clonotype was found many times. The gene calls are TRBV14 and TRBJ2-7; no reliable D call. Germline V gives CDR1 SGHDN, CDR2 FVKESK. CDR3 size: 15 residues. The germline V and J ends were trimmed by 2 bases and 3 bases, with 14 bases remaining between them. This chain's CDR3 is CASSQSRASLYEQYF. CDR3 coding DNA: TGTGCCAGCAGCCAATCTAGAGCGAGCCTCTACGAGCAGTACTTC.

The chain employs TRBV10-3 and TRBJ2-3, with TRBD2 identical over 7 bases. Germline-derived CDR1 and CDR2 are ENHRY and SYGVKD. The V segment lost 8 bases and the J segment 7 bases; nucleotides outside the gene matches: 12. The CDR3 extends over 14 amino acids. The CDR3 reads CAIWGGTQTNTQYF. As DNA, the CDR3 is TGTGCCATCTGGGGGGGGACTCAGACGAATACGCAGTATTTT.

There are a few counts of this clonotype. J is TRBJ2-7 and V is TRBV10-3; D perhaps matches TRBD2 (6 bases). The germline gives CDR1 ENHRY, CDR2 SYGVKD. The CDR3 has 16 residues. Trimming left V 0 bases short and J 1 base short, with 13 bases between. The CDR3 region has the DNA TGTGCCATCAGTGAGTCGGCGCGGGATCGATCCTACGAGCAGTACTTC. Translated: CAISESARDRSYEQYF.

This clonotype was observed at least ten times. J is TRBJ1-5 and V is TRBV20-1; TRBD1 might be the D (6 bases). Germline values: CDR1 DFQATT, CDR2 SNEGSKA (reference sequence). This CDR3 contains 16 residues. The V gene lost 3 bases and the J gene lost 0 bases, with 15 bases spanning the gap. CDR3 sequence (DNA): TGCAGTGCTAGTCTGGGGGCAGGGGCTAGCAATCAGCCCCAGCATTTT. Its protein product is CSASLGAGASNQPQHF.

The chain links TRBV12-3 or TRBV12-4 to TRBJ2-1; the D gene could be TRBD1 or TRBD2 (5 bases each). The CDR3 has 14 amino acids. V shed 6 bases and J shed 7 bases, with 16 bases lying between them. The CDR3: CASRPGLMVNEQFF. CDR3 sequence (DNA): TGTGCCAGCAGACCGGGGCTCATGGTGAATGAGCAGTTCTTC.

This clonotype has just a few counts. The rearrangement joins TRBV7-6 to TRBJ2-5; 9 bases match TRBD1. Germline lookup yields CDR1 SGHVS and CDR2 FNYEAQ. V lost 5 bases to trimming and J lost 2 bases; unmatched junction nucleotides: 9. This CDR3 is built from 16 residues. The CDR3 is CASSPYRTGVQETQYF. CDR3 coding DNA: TGTGCCAGCAGCCCCTACCGGACAGGGGTGCAAGAGACCCAGTACTTC.

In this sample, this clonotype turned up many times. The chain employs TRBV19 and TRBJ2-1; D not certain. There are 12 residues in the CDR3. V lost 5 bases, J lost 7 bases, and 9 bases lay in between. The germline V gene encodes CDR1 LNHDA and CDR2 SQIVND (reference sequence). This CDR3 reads CASSAQFNEQFF. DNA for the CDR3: TGTGCCAGTAGTGCCCAATTTAATGAGCAGTTCTTC.

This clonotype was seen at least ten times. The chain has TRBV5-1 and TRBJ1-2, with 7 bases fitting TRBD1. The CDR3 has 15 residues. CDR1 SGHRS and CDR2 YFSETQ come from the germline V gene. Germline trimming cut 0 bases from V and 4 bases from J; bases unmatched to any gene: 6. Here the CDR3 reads CASSLAATGSYGYTF. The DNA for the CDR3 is TGCGCCAGCAGCTTGGCCGCGACAGGGTCCTATGGCTACACCTTC.

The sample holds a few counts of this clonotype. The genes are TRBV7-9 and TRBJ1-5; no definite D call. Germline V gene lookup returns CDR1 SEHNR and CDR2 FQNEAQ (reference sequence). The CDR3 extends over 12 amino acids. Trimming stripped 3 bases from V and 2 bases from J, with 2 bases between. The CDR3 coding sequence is TGTGCCAGCAGCTTTGGCAATCAGCCCCAGCATTTT. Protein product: CASSFGNQPQHF.

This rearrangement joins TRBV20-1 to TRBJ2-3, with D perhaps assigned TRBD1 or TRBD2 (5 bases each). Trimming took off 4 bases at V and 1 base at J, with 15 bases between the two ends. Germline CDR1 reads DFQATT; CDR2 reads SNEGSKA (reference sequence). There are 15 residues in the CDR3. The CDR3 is CSAMSGPRGTDTQYF. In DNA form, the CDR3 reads TGCAGTGCTATGTCGGGGCCCAGAGGCACAGATACGCAGTATTTT.

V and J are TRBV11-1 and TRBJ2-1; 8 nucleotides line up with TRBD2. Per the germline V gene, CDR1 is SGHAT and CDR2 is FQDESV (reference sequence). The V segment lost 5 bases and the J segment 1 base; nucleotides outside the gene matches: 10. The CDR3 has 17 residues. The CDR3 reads CASSLRLAFASYNEQFF. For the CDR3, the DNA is TGTGCCAGCAGCCTGAGACTAGCGTTTGCTTCCTACAATGAGCAGTTCTTC.

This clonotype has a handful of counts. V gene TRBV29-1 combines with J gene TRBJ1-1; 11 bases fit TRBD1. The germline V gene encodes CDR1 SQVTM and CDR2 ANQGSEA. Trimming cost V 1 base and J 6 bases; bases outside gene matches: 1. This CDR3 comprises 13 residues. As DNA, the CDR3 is TGCAGCGTTGAAGCGGGACAGGGGGCTGAAGCTTTCTTT. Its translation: CSVEAGQGAEAFF.

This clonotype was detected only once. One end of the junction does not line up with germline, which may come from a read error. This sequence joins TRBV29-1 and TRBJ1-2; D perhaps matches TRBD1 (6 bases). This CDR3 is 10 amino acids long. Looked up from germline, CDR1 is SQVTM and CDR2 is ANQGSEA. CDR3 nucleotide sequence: TGCAGCGTTGCAGGAGGGGGTCGGGCCTTC. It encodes CSVAGGGRAF.

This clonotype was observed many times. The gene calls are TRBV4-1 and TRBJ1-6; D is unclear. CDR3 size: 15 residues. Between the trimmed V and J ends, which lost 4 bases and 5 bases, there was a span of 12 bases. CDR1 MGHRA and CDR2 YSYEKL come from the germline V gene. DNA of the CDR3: TGCGCCAGCAGCCGGTATGCCGCCGATAATTCACCCCTCCACTTT. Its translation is CASSRYAADNSPLHF.

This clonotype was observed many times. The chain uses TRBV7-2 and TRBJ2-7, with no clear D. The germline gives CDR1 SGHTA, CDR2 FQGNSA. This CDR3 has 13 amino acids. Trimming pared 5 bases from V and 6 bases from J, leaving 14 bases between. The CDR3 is CASSLPEVPEQYF. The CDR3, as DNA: TGTGCCAGCAGCCTCCCCGAGGTTCCCGAGCAGTACTTC.

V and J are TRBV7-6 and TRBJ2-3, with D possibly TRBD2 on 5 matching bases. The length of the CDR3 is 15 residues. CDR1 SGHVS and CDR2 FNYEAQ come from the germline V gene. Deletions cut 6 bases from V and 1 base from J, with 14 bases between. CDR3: CASRKRGLRTDTQYF. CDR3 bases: TGTGCCAGCAGGAAACGAGGGCTCCGCACAGATACGCAGTATTTT.

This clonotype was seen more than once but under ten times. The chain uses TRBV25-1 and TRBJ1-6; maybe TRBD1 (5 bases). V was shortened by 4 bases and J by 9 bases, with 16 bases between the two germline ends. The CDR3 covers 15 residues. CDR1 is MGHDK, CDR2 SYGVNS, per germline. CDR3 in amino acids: CASSGGGEVSSPLHF. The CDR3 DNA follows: TGTGCCAGCAGTGGGGGGGGAGAAGTGAGTTCACCCCTCCACTTT.

Here the CDR3 DNA reads TGTGCCAGCAGCCCAGCGAGTCCGAGGACTGAAGCTTTCTTT. Protein product: CASSPASPRTEAFF. V usage is TRBV7-9 and J usage is TRBJ1-1, with D unclear. Trimming removed 5 bases at V and 5 bases at J, with 15 bases between. Per germline, CDR1 SEHNR and CDR2 FQNEAQ (reference sequence). The length of the CDR3 is 14 residues.

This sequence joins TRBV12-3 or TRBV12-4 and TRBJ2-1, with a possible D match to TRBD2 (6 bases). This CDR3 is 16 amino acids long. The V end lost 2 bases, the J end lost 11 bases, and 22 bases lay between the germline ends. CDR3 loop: CASSLRAPKEGSKQFF. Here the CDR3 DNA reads TGTGCCAGCAGTTTAAGGGCACCCAAGGAGGGATCGAAGCAGTTCTTC.

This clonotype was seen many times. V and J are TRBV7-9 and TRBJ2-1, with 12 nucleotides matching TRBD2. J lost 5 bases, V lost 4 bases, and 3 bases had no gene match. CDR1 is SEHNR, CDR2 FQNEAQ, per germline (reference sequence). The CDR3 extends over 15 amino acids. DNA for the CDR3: TGTGCCAGCAGCTCCCTAGCGGGAGGGGACAATGAGCAGTTCTTC. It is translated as CASSSLAGGDNEQFF.

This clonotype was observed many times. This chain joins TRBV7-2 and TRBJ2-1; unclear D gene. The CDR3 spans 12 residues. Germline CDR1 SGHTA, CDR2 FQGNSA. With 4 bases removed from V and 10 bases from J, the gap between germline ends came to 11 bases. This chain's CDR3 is CASSYDYPEQFF. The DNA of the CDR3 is TGTGCCAGCAGCTACGATTATCCAGAGCAGTTCTTC.

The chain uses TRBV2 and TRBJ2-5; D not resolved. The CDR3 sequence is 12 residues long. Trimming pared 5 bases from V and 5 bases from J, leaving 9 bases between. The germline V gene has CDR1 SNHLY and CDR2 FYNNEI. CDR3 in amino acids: CASSFNSETQYF. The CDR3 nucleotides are TGTGCCAGCAGTTTTAATTCCGAGACCCAGTACTTC.

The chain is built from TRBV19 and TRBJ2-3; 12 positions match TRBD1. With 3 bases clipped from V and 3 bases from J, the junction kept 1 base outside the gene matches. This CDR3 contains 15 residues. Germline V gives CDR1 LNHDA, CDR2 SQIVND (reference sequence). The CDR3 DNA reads TGTGCCAGTAGTATGGGACAGGGGGCGACAGATACGCAGTATTTT. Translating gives CASSMGQGATDTQYF.

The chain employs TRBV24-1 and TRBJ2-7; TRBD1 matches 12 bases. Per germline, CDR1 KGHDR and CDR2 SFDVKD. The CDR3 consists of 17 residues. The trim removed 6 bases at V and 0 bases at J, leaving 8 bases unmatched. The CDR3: CATSFGTGGPYSYEQYF. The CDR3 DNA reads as TGTGCCACCAGTTTCGGGACAGGGGGCCCCTACTCCTACGAGCAGTACTTC.

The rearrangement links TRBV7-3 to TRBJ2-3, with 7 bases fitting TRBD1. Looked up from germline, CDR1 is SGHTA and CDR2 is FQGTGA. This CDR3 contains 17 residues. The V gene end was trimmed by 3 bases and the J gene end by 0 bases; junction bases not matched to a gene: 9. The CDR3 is CASSLLVGTDSTDTQYF. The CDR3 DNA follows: TGTGCCAGCAGCTTGTTGGTTGGGACAGATAGCACAGATACGCAGTATTTT. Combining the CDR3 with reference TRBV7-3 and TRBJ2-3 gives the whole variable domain GAGVSQTPSNKVTEKGKYVELRCDPISGHTALYWYRQSLGQGPEFLIYFQGTGAADDSGLPNDRFFAVRPEGSVSTLKIQRTERGDSAVYLCASSLLVGTDSTDTQYFGPGTRLTVL.